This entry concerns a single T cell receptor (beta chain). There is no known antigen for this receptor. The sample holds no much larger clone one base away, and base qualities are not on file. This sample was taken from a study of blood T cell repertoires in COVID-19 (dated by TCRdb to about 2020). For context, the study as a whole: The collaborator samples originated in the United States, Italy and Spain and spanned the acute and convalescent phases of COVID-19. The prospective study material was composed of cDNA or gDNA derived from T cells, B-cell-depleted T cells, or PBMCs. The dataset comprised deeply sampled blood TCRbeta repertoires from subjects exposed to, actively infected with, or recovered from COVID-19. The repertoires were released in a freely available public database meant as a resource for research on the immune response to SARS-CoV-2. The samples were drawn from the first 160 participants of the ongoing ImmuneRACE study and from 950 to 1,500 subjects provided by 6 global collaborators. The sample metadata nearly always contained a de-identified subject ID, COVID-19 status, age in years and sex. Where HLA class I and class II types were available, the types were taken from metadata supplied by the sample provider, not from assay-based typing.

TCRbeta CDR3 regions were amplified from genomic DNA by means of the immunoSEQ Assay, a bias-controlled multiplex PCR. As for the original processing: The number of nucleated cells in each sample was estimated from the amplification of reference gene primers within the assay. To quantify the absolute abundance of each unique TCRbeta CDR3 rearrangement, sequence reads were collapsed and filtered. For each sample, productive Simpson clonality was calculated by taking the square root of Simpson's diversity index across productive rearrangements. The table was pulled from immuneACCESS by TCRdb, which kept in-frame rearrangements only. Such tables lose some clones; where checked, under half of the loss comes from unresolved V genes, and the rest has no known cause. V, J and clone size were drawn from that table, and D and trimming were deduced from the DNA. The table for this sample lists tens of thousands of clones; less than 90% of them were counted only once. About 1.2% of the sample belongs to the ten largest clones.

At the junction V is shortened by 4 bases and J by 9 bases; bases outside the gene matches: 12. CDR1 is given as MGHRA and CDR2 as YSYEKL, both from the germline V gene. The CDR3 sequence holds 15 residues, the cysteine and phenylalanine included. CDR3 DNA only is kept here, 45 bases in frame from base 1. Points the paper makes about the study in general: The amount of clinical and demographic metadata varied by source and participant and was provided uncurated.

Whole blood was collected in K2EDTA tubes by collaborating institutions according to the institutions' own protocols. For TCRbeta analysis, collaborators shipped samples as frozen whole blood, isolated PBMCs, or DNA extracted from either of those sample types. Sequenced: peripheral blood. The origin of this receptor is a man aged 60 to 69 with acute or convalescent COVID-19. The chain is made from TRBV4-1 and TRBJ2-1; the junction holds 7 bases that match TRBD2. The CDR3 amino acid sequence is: CASSRSGEGVGEQFF. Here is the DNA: TGCGCCAGCAGCCGGAGCGGGGAGGGAGTGGGTGAGCAGTTCTTC.